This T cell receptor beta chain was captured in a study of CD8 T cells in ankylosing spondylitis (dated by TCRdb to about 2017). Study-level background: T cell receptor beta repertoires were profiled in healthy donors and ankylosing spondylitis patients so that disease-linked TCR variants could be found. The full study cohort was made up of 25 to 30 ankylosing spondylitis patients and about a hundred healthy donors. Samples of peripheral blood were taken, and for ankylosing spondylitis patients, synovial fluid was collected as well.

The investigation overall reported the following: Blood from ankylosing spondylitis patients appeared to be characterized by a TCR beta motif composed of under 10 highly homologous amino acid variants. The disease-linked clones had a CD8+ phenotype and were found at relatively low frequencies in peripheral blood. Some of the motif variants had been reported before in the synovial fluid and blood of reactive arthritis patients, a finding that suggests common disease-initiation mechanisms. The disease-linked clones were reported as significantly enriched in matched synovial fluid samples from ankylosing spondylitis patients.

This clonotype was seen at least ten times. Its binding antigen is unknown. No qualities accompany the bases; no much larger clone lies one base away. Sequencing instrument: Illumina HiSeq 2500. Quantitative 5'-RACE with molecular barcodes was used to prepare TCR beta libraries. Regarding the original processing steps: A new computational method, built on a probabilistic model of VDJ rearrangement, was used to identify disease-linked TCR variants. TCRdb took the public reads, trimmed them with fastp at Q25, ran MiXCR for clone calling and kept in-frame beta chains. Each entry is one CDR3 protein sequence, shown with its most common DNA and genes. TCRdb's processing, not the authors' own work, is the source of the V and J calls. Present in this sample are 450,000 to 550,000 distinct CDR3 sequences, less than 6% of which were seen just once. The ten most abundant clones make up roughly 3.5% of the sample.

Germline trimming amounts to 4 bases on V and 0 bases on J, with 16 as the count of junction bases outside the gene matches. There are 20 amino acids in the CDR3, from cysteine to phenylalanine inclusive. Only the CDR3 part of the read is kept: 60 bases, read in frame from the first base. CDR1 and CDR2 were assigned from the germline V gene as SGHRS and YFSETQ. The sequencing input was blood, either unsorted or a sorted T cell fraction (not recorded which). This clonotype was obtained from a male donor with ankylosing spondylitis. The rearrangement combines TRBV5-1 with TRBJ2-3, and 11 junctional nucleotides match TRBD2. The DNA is TGCGCCAGCAGCCGGGCCTTCGGGCTAGCGGGGGGCCCTAGCACAGATACGCAGTATTTT. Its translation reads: CASSRAFGLAGGPSTDTQYF.